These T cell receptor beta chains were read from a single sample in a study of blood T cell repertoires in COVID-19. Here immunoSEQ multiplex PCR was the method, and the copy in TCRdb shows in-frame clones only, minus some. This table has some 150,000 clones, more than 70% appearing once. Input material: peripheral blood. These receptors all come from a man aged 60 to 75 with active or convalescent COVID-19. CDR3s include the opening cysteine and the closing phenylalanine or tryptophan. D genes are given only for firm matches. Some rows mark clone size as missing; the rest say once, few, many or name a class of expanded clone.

CASALRTMGQGTSTGELFF TGTGCCAGCGCCCTTCGGACCATGGGACAGGGGACATCGACCGGGGAGCTGTTTTTT TRBD1 NA TRBJ2-2 TRBV5-5
CASSYSWQGVSPLHF TGTGCCAGCAGTTACTCTTGGCAGGGGGTTTCACCCCTCCACTTT TRBD1 few TRBJ1-6 TRBV6-5
CASSPLAGGGNEQFF TGTGCCAGCTCTCCCCTAGCGGGAGGGGGTAATGAGCAGTTCTTC TRBD2 NA TRBJ2-1 TRBV18
CSAKGADTQYF TGCAGTGCTAAGGGGGCCGATACGCAGTATTTT TRBD1 once TRBJ2-3 TRBV20-1
CASSLQGGLAGGNEQYF TGTGCCAGCAGCTTACAAGGCGGACTAGCGGGGGGGAACGAGCAGTACTTC TRBD2 NA TRBJ2-7 TRBV7-8
CASSPGDRPETQYF TGTGCCAGCAGCCCGGGGGACAGGCCAGAGACCCAGTACTTC TRBD1 once TRBJ2-5 TRBV7-3
CASSFGGAGNTIYF TGTGCCAGCAGCTTCGGGGGGGCCGGAAACACCATATATTTT NA NA TRBJ1-3 TRBV5-6
CASSHEWTSGDEQFF TGCGCCAGCAGCCACGAGTGGACTAGCGGCGATGAGCAGTTCTTC TRBD2 NA TRBJ2-1 TRBV4-3
CASSPGTSGSTDTQYF TGTGCCAGCTCCCCCGGGACTAGCGGTAGCACAGATACGCAGTATTTT TRBD2 NA TRBJ2-3 TRBV18
CSVYGQGEKLFF TGCAGCGTTTACGGACAGGGTGAAAAACTGTTTTTT TRBD1 few TRBJ1-4 TRBV29-1
CASSDGTYNQPQHF TGTGCCAGCAGTGATGGGACATACAATCAGCCCCAGCATTTT NA NA TRBJ1-5 TRBV6-1
CSATEDSSNQPQHF TGCAGTGCTACTGAGGACAGTAGCAATCAGCCCCAGCATTTT NA NA TRBJ1-5 TRBV20-1
CASSAGAEAFF TGTGCCAGCAGCGCAGGGGCTGAAGCTTTCTTT NA NA TRBJ1-1 TRBV7-6
CASSRTESGANVLTF TGTGCCAGCAGCCGGACAGAGTCTGGGGCCAACGTCCTGACTTTC NA NA TRBJ2-6 TRBV3-1/TRBV3-2
CASSLASGTSGVNEQFF TGCGCCAGCAGCTTGGCCTCCGGGACTAGCGGGGTCAATGAGCAGTTCTTC TRBD2 NA TRBJ2-1 TRBV5-1
CASSFGDRGIVDIQYF TGCGCCAGCAGCTTCGGCGACAGGGGAATCGTGGACATTCAGTACTTC TRBD1 NA TRBJ2-4 TRBV5-1
CASSPDRGHYGYTF TGTGCCAGCAGTCCGGACAGGGGGCACTATGGCTACACCTTC TRBD1 NA TRBJ1-2 TRBV2
CASSSSSYNSPLHF TGTGCCAGCAGTTCGAGCTCCTATAATTCACCCCTCCACTTT NA few TRBJ1-6 TRBV6-2/TRBV6-3
CASSLQGAGGELFF TGTGCCAGCAGCTTACAGGGGGCGGGTGGGGAGCTGTTTTTT TRBD1 NA TRBJ2-2 TRBV5-4
CASSVGADGAPLHF TGTGCCAGCAGCGTAGGTGCCGATGGAGCTCCCCTCCACTTT NA NA TRBJ1-6 TRBV9
CASRDRTSGSYEQYF TGTGCCAGCAGGGATCGGACTAGCGGGTCCTACGAGCAGTACTTC TRBD2 few TRBJ2-7 TRBV2
CASSSLAEDEQFF TGCGCCAGCAGTTCGCTAGCCGAGGATGAGCAGTTCTTC NA NA TRBJ2-1 TRBV5-1
CASSPRLAGYNEQFF TGTGCCAGCAGCCCTAGACTAGCGGGTTACAATGAGCAGTTCTTC TRBD2 NA TRBJ2-1 TRBV11-2
CATSDPRGQGARTGELFF TGTGCCACCAGTGATCCCCGGGGGCAGGGGGCGCGCACCGGGGAGCTGTTTTTT TRBD1 NA TRBJ2-2 TRBV24-1
CASSTYRGISNQPQHF TGTGCCAGTAGTACATACAGGGGAATTAGCAATCAGCCCCAGCATTTT TRBD1 NA TRBJ1-5 TRBV19
CSAIAEGRVGYTF TGCAGCGCTATAGCAGAGGGAAGGGTTGGCTACACCTTC NA NA TRBJ1-2 TRBV29-1
CASSPLATNPYSGANVLTF TGCGCCAGCAGCCCGCTAGCCACTAACCCATACTCTGGGGCCAACGTCCTGACTTTC NA NA TRBJ2-6 TRBV4-1
CASSHTGGPEAFF TGTGCCAGCAGCCACACAGGGGGACCTGAAGCTTTCTTT TRBD1 NA TRBJ1-1 TRBV3-1/TRBV3-2
CASSPPGQGNSPLHF TGTGCCAGCTCACCACCGGGACAGGGAAATTCACCCCTCCACTTT TRBD1 few TRBJ1-6 TRBV18
CASSQDWTPYQPQHF TGCGCCAGCAGCCAAGATTGGACACCTTATCAGCCCCAGCATTTT NA NA TRBJ1-5 TRBV4-3
CATSRQLYSNQPQHF TGTGCCACCAGCAGACAGCTATATAGCAATCAGCCTCAGCATTTT NA NA TRBJ1-5 TRBV15
CASSPGTAGTSGRASEQFF TGTGCCAGCTCACCAGGGACAGCCGGGACTAGCGGGAGGGCCTCTGAGCAGTTCTTC TRBD2 NA TRBJ2-1 TRBV18
CASRQDPGLAGDGEQYF TGTGCCAGCAGACAGGACCCGGGACTAGCGGGAGATGGCGAGCAGTACTTC TRBD2 NA TRBJ2-7 TRBV27
CASSLQGADEKLFF TGTGCCAGCTCATTACAGGGGGCAGATGAAAAACTGTTTTTT TRBD1 NA TRBJ1-4 TRBV18
CASSPRTGGVHGYTF TGTGCCAGCAGCCCCAGGACAGGGGGCGTCCATGGCTACACCTTC TRBD1 NA TRBJ1-2 TRBV7-9
CASSYSTAGNYGYTF TGTGCCAGCAGTTACTCGACTGCGGGTAACTATGGCTACACCTTC NA NA TRBJ1-2 TRBV6-2/TRBV6-3
CASSFSDRQNTEAFF TGTGCCAGCAGTTTCTCGGACAGACAGAACACTGAAGCTTTCTTT NA NA TRBJ1-1 TRBV6-6
CASSRWTSGSNEQFF TGTGCCAGCAGCCGGTGGACTAGCGGGAGCAATGAGCAGTTCTTC TRBD2 once TRBJ2-1 TRBV14
CASSFSGTLEAFF TGTGCCAGCAGCTTTAGCGGGACCCTTGAAGCTTTCTTT NA few TRBJ1-1 TRBV7-2
CASRGLAANEQFF TGTGCCAGCAGGGGACTAGCGGCCAATGAGCAGTTCTTC TRBD2 NA TRBJ2-1 TRBV7-2
CASMTAGDGYTF TGTGCCAGCATGACGGCAGGGGATGGCTACACCTTC NA NA TRBJ1-2 TRBV6-6
CASSLGDRDEQYF TGTGCCAGCAGCTTAGGAGATCGGGACGAGCAGTACTTC NA NA TRBJ2-7 TRBV7-9
CASSPGLAGVIFTGELFF TGTGCCAGTAGCCCGGGACTAGCGGGAGTAATCTTCACCGGGGAGCTGTTTTTT TRBD2 NA TRBJ2-2 TRBV19
CASSLSRASGNTIYF TGTGCCAGCAGCTTATCCCGAGCCTCTGGAAACACCATATATTTT NA NA TRBJ1-3 TRBV11-3
CASSPVGEPNYGYTF TGTGCCAGCAGTCCCGTGGGCGAACCAAACTATGGCTACACCTTC NA NA TRBJ1-2 TRBV27
CASSTGFDEQFF TGTGCCAGCTCTACAGGGTTCGATGAGCAGTTCTTC NA NA TRBJ2-1 TRBV18
CASSLRQAHLTNTEAFF TGTGCCAGCAGCCTTCGACAGGCCCACCTCACCAACACTGAAGCTTTCTTT NA NA TRBJ1-1 TRBV5-6
CASSYRRQTDTQYF TGTGCCAGCAGTTACCGTCGACAGACAGATACGCAGTATTTT NA NA TRBJ2-3 TRBV11-2
CASNQGRYEQYF TGTGCCAGCAATCAGGGAAGATACGAGCAGTACTTC NA few TRBJ2-7 TRBV5-6
CASSLRGRGDNEQFF TGTGCCAGCAGCTTGAGGGGGCGAGGTGACAATGAGCAGTTCTTC TRBD1 NA TRBJ2-1 TRBV7-9
CASSYDSGGGWEAFF TGTGCCAGCAGTTACGATTCAGGGGGCGGGTGGGAAGCTTTCTTT TRBD1 NA TRBJ1-1 TRBV6-5
CASSYDSNYGYTF TGTGCCAGCAGTTACGACAGTAACTATGGCTACACCTTC NA NA TRBJ1-2 TRBV6-2/TRBV6-3
CASRSDRGRNGELFF TGTGCCAGCAGATCGGACAGGGGGCGCAACGGGGAGCTGTTTTTT TRBD1 few TRBJ2-2 TRBV6-5